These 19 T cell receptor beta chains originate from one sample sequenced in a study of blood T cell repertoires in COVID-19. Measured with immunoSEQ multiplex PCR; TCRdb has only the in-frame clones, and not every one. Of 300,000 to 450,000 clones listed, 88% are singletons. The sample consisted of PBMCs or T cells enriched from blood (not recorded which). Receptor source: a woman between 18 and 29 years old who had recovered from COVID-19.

The CDR3 sequence is CASSRGQQETQYF. CDR3 DNA: TGTGCCAGCAGCCGCGGCCAGCAAGAGACCCAGTACTTC. This sequence joins TRBV7-3 and TRBJ2-5; D call uncertain. Germline V gene data show CDR1 as SGHTA and CDR2 as FQGTGA. The CDR3 is 13 residues long. V lost 5 bases, J lost 2 bases, and 9 bases lay in between. The entire variable domain, with the rest obtained from reference TRBV7-3 and TRBJ2-5, is as follows: GAGVSQTPSNKVTEKGKYVELRCDPISGHTALYWYRQSLGQGPEFLIYFQGTGAADDSGLPNDRFFAVRPEGSVSTLKIQRTERGDSAVYLCASSRGQQETQYFGPGTRLLVL.

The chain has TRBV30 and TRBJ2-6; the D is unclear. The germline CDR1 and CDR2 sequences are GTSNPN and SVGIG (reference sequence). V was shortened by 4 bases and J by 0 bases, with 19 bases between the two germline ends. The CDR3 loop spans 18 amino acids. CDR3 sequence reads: CAWTRRYVGYSGANVLTF. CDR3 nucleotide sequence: TGTGCCTGGACGCGCAGGTACGTAGGCTACTCTGGGGCCAACGTCCTGACTTTC.

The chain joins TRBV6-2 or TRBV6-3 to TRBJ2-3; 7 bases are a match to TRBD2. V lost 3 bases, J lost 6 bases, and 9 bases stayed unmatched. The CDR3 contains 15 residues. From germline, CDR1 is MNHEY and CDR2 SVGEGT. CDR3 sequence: CASSYPTSSRDTQYF. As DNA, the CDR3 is TGTGCCAGCAGTTATCCGACTAGCTCGAGGGATACGCAGTATTTT.

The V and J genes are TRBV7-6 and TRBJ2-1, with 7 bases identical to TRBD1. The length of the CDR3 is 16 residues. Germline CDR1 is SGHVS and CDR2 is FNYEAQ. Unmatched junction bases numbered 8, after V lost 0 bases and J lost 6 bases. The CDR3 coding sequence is TGTGCCAGCAGCTTAGCCAGACAGGGCTTGGGCAATGAGCAGTTCTTC. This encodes CASSLARQGLGNEQFF.

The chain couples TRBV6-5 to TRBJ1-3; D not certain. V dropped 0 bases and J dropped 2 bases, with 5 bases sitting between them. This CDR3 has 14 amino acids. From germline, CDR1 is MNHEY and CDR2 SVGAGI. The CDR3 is CASSYSPAGNTIYF. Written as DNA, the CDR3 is TGTGCCAGCAGTTACTCGCCAGCTGGAAACACCATATATTTT.

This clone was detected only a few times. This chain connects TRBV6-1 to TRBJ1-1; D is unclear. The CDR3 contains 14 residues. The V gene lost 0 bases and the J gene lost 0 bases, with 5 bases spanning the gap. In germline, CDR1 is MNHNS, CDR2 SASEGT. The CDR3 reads CASSEAEMNTEAFF. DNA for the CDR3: TGTGCCAGCAGTGAAGCCGAGATGAACACTGAAGCTTTCTTT.

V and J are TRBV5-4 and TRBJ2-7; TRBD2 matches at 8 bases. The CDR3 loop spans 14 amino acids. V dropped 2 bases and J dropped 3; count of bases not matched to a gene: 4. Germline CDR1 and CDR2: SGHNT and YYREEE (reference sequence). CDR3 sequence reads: CASSFTSGNYEQYF. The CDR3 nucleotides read TGTGCCAGCAGCTTTACTAGCGGCAACTACGAGCAGTACTTC.

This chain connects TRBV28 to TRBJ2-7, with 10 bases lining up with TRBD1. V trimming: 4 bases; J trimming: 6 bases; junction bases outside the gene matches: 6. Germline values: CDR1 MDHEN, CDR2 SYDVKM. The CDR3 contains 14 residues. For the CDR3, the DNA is TGTGCCAGCAGTTCCTGGACAGGGGGGGGCGAGCAGTACTTC. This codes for CASSSWTGGGEQYF.

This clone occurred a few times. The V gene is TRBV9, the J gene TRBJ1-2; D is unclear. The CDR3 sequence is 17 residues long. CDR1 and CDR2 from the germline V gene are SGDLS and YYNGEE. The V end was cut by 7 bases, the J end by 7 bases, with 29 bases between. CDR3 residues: CASGVRKDLLLSGGYTF. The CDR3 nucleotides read TGTGCCAGCGGAGTACGGAAGGATCTCCTATTGAGCGGTGGCTACACCTTC.

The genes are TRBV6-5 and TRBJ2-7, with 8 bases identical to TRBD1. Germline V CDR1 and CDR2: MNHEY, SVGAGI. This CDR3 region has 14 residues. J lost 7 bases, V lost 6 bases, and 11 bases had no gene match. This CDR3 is CASRMGQASREQYF. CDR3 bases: TGTGCCAGCAGGATGGGACAGGCCTCGAGGGAGCAGTACTTC.

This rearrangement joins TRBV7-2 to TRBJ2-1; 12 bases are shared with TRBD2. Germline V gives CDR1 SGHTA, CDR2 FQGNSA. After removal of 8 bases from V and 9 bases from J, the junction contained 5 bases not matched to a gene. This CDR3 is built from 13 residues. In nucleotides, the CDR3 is TGTGCCAGCCTAGCGGGGGGGCCGCCTGAGCAGTTCTTC. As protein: CASLAGGPPEQFF.

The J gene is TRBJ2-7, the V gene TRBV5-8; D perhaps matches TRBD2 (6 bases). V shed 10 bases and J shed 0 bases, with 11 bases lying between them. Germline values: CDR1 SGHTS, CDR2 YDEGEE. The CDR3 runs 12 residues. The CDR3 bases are TGTGCCCCGGAGGGCCTCTCCTACGAGCAGTACTTC. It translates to CAPEGLSYEQYF.

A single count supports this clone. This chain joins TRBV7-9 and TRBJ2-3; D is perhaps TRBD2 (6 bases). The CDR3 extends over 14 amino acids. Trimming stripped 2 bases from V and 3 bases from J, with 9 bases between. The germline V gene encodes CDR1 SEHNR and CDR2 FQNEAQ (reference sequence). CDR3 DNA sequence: TGTGCCAGCAGCTTAATACTAGCAACAGATACGCAGTATTTT. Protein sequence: CASSLILATDTQYF.

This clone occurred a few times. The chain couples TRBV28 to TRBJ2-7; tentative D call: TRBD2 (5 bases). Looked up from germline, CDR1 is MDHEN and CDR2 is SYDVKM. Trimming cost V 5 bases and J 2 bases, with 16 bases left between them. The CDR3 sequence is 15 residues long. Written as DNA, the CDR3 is TGTGCCAGCAGTGTGCTCCTAGCAACTACCTACGAGCAGTACTTC. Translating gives CASSVLLATTYEQYF. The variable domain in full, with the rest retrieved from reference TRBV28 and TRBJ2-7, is DVKVTQSSRYLVKRTGEKVFLECVQDMDHENMFWYRQDPGLGLRLIYFSYDVKMKEKGDIPEGYSVSREKKERFSLILESASTNQTSMYLCASSVLLATTYEQYFGPGTRLTVT.

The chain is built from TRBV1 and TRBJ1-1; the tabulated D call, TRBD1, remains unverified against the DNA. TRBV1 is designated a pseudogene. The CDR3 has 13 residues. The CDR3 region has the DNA TGCACCAGCAGCAGGGGCATGAACACTGAAGCTTTCTTT. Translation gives CTSSRGMNTEAFF.

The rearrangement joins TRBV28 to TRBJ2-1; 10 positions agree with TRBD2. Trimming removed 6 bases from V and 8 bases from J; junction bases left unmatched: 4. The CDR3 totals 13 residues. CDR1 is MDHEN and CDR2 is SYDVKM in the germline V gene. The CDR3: CASSQRGGHEQFF. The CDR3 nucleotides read TGTGCCAGCAGCCAGCGGGGGGGCCATGAGCAGTTCTTC.

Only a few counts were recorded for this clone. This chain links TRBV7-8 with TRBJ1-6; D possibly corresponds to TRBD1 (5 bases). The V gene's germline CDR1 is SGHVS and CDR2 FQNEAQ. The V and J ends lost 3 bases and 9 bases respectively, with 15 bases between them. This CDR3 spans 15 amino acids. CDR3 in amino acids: CASSLATSQGSPLHF. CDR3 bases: TGTGCCAGCAGCTTGGCGACCTCTCAGGGTTCACCCCTCCACTTT. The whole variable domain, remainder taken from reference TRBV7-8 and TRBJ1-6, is GAGVSQSPRYKVAKRGQDVALRCDPISGHVSLFWYQQALGQGPEFLTYFQNEAQLDKSGLPSDRFFAERPEGSVSTLKIQRTQQEDSAVYLCASSLATSQGSPLHFGNGTRLTVT.

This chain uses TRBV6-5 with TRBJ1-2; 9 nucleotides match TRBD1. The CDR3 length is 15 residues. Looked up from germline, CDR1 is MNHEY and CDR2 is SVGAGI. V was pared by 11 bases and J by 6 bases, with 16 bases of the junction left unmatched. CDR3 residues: CASKGTPGQGHGYTF. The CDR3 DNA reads TGTGCCTCCAAAGGGACTCCGGGACAGGGACATGGCTACACCTTC.

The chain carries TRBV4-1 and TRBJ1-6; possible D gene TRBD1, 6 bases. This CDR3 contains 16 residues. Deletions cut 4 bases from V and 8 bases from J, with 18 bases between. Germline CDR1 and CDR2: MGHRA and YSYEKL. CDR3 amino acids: CASSPVGRQAHSPLHF. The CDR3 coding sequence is TGCGCCAGCAGCCCCGTGGGACGACAGGCCCATTCACCCCTCCACTTT.